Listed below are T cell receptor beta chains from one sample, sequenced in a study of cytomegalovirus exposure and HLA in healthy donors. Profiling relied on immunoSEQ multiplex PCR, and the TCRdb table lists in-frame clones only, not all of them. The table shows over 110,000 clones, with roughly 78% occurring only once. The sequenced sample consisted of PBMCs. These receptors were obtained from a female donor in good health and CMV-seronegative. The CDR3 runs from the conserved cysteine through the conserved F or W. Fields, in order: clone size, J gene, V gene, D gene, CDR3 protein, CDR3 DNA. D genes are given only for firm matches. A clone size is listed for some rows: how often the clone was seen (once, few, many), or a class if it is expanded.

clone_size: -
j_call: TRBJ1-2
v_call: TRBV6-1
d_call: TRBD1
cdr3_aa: CASSGLGQGGNYGYTF
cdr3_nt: TGTGCCAGCAGTGGCTTGGGACAGGGGGGGAACTATGGCTACACCTTC

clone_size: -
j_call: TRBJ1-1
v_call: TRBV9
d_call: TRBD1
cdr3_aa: CASSPRPPTGADTEAFF
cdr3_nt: TGTGCCAGCAGCCCCCGACCCCCGACAGGGGCGGACACTGAAGCTTTCTTT

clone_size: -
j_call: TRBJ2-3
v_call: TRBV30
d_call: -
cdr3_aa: CAWSKPGAGTQYF
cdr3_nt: TGTGCCTGGAGCAAACCGGGAGCCGGTACGCAGTATTTT

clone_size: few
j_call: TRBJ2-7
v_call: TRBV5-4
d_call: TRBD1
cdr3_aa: CASSPTGVSYEQYF
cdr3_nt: TGTGCCAGCAGCCCTACAGGGGTCTCCTACGAGCAGTACTTC

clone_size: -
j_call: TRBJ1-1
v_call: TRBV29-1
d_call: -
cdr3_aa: CSGDPQGLGTEAFF
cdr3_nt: TGCAGCGGAGACCCCCAGGGGTTGGGCACTGAAGCTTTCTTT

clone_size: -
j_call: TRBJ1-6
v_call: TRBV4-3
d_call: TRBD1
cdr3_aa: CASSHTGVSGSPLHF
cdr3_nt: TGCGCCAGCAGCCACACAGGGGTGTCGGGGTCACCCCTCCACTTT

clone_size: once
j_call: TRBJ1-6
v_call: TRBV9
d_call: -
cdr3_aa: CASSVETNSPLHF
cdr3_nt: TGTGCCAGCAGCGTAGAGACAAATTCACCCCTCCACTTT

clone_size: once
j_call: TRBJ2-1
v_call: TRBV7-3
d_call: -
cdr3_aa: CASSPTSFHEQFF
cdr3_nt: TGTGCCAGCAGCCCGACTAGTTTCCATGAGCAGTTCTTC

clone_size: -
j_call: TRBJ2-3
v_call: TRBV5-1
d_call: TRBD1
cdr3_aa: CASTLMPGTVTTSTDTQYF
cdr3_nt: TGCGCCAGCACCTTGATGCCCGGGACAGTTACTACTAGCACAGATACGCAGTATTTT

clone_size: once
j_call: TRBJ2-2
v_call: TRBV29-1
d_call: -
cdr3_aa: CSVEGRGRNSTGELFF
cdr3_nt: TGCAGCGTTGAAGGAAGGGGAAGAAATAGCACCGGGGAGCTGTTTTTT